This section outlines one TCR beta chain sequence together with its context. Seattle's enrolled individuals joined amid active infection and were then monitored longitudinally. This table comes from immunoSEQ multiplex PCR, and its TCRdb copy is limited to in-frame clones, with some not included. The repertoire holds some 120,000 clones, roughly 90% seen once, with around 4.6% in the top ten. This CDR3 contains 13 residues. V shed 0 bases and J shed 11 bases, with 14 bases lying between them. Germline V lookup: CDR1 KGHSH, CDR2 LQKENI. This specimen comes from a study of blood T cell repertoires in COVID-19.

The TCR originated in a man in his sixties with COVID-19, enrolled during active disease. The gene calls are TRBV18 and TRBJ2-7; a possible D gene is TRBD1 (6 bases). The sample consisted of peripheral blood. CDR3 region: CASSPPTGPREYF. The DNA for the CDR3 is TGTGCCAGCTCACCACCGACAGGCCCGCGGGAGTACTTC. Using reference TRBV18 and TRBJ2-7 for the parts outside the CDR3, the full variable domain is NAGVMQNPRHLVRRRGQEARLRCSPMKGHSHVYWYRQLPEEGLKFMVYLQKENIIDESGMPKERFSAEFPKEGPSILRIQQVVRGDSAAYFCASSPPTGPREYFGPGTRLTVT.